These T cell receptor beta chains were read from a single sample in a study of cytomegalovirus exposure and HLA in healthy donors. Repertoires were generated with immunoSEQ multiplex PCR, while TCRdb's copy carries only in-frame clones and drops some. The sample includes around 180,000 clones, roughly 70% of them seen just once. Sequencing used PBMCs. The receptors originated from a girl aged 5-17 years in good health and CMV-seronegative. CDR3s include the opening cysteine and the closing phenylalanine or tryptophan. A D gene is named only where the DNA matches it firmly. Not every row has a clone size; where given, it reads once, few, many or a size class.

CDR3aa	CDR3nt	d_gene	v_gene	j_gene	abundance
CASSLDPPGLPEVNYGYTF	TGTGCCAGCAGCTTGGACCCCCCGGGACTTCCCGAAGTTAACTATGGCTACACCTTC	NA	TRBV5-5	TRBJ1-2	NA
CASSLYDTNYEQYF	TGCGCCAGCAGCTTGTACGATACTAACTACGAGCAGTACTTC	NA	TRBV5-1	TRBJ2-7	few
CASSWTGPAMNTEAFF	TGTGCCAGCAGCTGGACAGGGCCGGCAATGAACACTGAAGCTTTCTTT	TRBD1	TRBV5-6	TRBJ1-1	few
CASSRTGPGIYEQYF	TGTGCCAGCAGTAGGACTGGACCGGGGATCTACGAGCAGTACTTC	NA	TRBV6-5	TRBJ2-7	few
CASSLAGVDYNEQFF	TGTGCCAGCAGCTTAGCGGGGGTCGACTACAATGAGCAGTTCTTC	TRBD2	TRBV9	TRBJ2-1	NA
CASRYSGGNNEQFF	TGTGCCAGCAGATATAGCGGGGGGAACAATGAGCAGTTCTTC	TRBD2	TRBV6-5	TRBJ2-1	NA
CAWSIGDTEKLFF	TGTGCCTGGAGTATCGGGGACACCGAAAAACTGTTTTTT	NA	TRBV30	TRBJ1-4	NA
CASSLTGYGNTIYF	TGCGCCAGCAGCTTAACAGGGTACGGAAACACCATATATTTT	NA	TRBV5-1	TRBJ1-3	few
CASSLQRNEQFF	TGTGCCAGCAGCTTGCAGAGGAATGAGCAGTTCTTC	NA	TRBV7-9	TRBJ2-1	few
CASSLESTVSQPQHF	TGTGCCAGCAGCCTTGAAAGTACAGTATCTCAGCCCCAGCATTTT	NA	TRBV5-8	TRBJ1-5	NA
CASSLVVNEQFF	TGCGCCAGCAGCTTGGTCGTCAATGAGCAGTTCTTC	NA	TRBV5-1	TRBJ2-1	NA
CASGPAGQPTADTQYF	TGTGCTAGTGGCCCGGCGGGACAGCCGACGGCAGATACGCAGTATTTT	NA	TRBV12-5	TRBJ2-3	NA
CASSYSMGQVNTEAFF	TGTGCCAGCAGTTACTCGATGGGACAGGTAAACACTGAAGCTTTCTTT	TRBD1	TRBV6-5	TRBJ1-1	NA
CASTSRGREAFF	TGTGCCAGCACGTCCAGGGGCCGGGAAGCTTTCTTT	NA	TRBV2	TRBJ1-1	NA
CASTTISQLDTQYF	TGTGCCAGCACCACTATCTCCCAACTAGATACGCAGTATTTT	NA	TRBV28	TRBJ2-3	once
CASSPGTSGGNEQFF	TGCGCCAGCAGTCCCGGGACTAGCGGGGGAAATGAGCAGTTCTTC	TRBD2	TRBV10-1	TRBJ2-1	NA
CASSGRGGVETQYF	TGTGCCAGCAGTGGCCGGGGGGGGGTAGAGACCCAGTACTTC	TRBD2	TRBV6-6	TRBJ2-5	NA
CASSMGQGHYGYTF	TGTGCCAGCAGCATGGGACAGGGGCACTATGGCTACACCTTC	TRBD1	TRBV7-9	TRBJ1-2	NA
CASSFSRWNQPQHF	TGTGCCAGCAGTTTTTCTCGGTGGAATCAGCCCCAGCATTTT	NA	TRBV6-5	TRBJ1-5	NA
CASSLFPDTNSPLHF	TGTGCCAGCAGCTTGTTCCCAGACACTAATTCACCCCTCCACTTT	NA	TRBV7-6	TRBJ1-6	NA
CASSPLRDQETQYF	TGTGCCAGCTCACCACTCAGGGACCAAGAGACCCAGTACTTC	NA	TRBV18	TRBJ2-5	NA
CASVRQQMNTEAFF	TGTGCCAGCGTACGACAGCAGATGAACACTGAAGCTTTCTTT	NA	TRBV25-1	TRBJ1-1	few
CASSLGGDQPQHF	TGTGCCAGCAGCTTAGGGGGGGATCAGCCCCAGCATTTT	NA	TRBV7-9	TRBJ1-5	NA
CASSPGVGNYGYTF	TGTGCCAGCAGCCCCGGAGTTGGGAACTATGGCTACACCTTC	NA	TRBV6-5	TRBJ1-2	few
CASSLTGPNSPLHF	TGCGCCAGCAGCTTGACAGGGCCTAATTCACCCCTCCACTTT	NA	TRBV5-1	TRBJ1-6	NA
CAISGDGGVQPQHF	TGTGCCATCAGTGGTGACGGGGGGGTACAGCCCCAGCATTTT	NA	TRBV10-3	TRBJ1-5	few
CASSTTTATNEKLFF	TGTGCCAGCAGTACAACGACAGCAACTAATGAAAAACTGTTTTTT	NA	TRBV27	TRBJ1-4	NA
CASSLGQGYGYTF	TGTGCCAGCAGCCTAGGACAGGGTTATGGCTACACCTTC	TRBD1	TRBV7-3	TRBJ1-2	NA
CASSLSEQGWSEAFF	TGTGCCAGCAGTTTATCCGAACAGGGGTGGTCTGAAGCTTTCTTT	TRBD1	TRBV27	TRBJ1-1	NA
CASSFQGNYGYTF	TGTGCCAGCAGCTTTCAGGGCAACTATGGCTACACCTTC	NA	TRBV7-8	TRBJ1-2	NA
CASSYNRLHTEAFF	TGTGCCAGCAGTTACAACCGGTTGCACACTGAAGCTTTCTTT	NA	TRBV6-6	TRBJ1-1	NA
CASSLRGRSYNSPLHF	TGTGCCAGCAGTTTAAGGGGGCGCTCCTATAATTCACCCCTCCACTTT	TRBD1	TRBV27	TRBJ1-6	NA
CASKTTPVDEQFF	TGTGCCAGCAAGACAACCCCCGTGGATGAGCAGTTCTTC	NA	TRBV7-9	TRBJ2-1	NA
CASRELAGAYNEQFF	TGTGCCAGCAGGGAACTAGCGGGGGCATACAATGAGCAGTTCTTC	TRBD2	TRBV2	TRBJ2-1	NA
CASGFSGTRGYTF	TGTGCTAGTGGTTTTTCCGGGACACGCGGCTACACCTTC	NA	TRBV12-5	TRBJ1-2	once
CASSLSPGYGYTF	TGTGCCAGCAGCTTAAGTCCAGGCTATGGCTACACCTTC	NA	TRBV7-6	TRBJ1-2	NA
CAWGTARSSYEQYF	TGTGCCTGGGGGACAGCCCGCAGCTCCTACGAGCAGTACTTC	TRBD1	TRBV30	TRBJ2-7	few
CASSKSGGIPPETQYF	TGTGCCAGCAGCAAGTCAGGGGGCATCCCCCCAGAGACCCAGTACTTC	NA	TRBV21-1	TRBJ2-5	once
CASSLVLRDSRSNQPQHF	TGTGCCAGCAGCTTAGTACTTAGGGACAGCAGGAGCAATCAGCCCCAGCATTTT	TRBD1	TRBV7-9	TRBJ1-5	NA
CAISVAGADTDTQYF	TGTGCCATCAGTGTAGCGGGGGCGGACACAGATACGCAGTATTTT	TRBD2	TRBV10-3	TRBJ2-3	NA
CASSDPSQAFF	TGTGCCAGCAGTGACCCGTCTCAAGCTTTCTTT	NA	TRBV2	TRBJ1-1	once
CASSGGGTYEQYF	TGTGCCAGCAGTGGCGGCGGTACCTACGAGCAGTACTTC	NA	TRBV2	TRBJ2-7	medium-sized
CASSYEGRDEKLFF	TGTGCCAGCAGTTACGAGGGGAGGGATGAAAAACTGTTTTTT	NA	TRBV6-5	TRBJ1-4	NA
CASSLQGANTEAFF	TGTGCCAGCAGCTTGCAGGGGGCGAACACTGAAGCTTTCTTT	TRBD1	TRBV5-4	TRBJ1-1	NA
CASSQESQGASSGNTIYF	TGTGCCAGCAGCCAAGAATCACAGGGGGCCAGCTCTGGAAACACCATATATTTT	TRBD1	TRBV4-2	TRBJ1-3	NA